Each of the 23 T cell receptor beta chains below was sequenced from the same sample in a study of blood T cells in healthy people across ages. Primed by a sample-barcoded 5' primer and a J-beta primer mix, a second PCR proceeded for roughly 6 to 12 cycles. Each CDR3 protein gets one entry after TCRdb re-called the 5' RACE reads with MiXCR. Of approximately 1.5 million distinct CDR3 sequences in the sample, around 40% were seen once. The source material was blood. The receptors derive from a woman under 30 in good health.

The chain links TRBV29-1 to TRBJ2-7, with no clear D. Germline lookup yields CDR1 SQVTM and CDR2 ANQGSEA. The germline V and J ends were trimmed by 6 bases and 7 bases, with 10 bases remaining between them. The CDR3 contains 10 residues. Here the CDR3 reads CSVSGNEQYF. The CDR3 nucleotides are TGCAGCGTAAGTGGCAATGAGCAGTACTTC.

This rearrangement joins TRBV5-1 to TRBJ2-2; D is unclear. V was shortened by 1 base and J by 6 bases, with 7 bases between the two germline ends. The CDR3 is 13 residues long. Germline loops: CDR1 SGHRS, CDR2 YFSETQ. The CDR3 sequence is CASSLRPAGELFF. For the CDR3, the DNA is TGCGCCAGCAGCTTGCGGCCGGCCGGGGAGCTGTTTTTT. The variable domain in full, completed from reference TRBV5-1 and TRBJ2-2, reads KAGVTQTPRYLIKTRGQQVTLSCSPISGHRSVSWYQQTPGQGLQFLFEYFSETQRNKGNFPGRFSGRQFSNSRSEMNVSTLELGDSALYLCASSLRPAGELFFGEGSRLTVL.

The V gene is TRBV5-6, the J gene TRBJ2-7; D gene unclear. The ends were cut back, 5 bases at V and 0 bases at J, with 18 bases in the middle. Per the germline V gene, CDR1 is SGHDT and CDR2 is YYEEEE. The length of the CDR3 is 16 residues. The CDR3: CASRFGRFGSSYEQYF. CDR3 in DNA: TGTGCCAGCAGATTCGGACGGTTCGGAAGCTCCTACGAGCAGTACTTC.

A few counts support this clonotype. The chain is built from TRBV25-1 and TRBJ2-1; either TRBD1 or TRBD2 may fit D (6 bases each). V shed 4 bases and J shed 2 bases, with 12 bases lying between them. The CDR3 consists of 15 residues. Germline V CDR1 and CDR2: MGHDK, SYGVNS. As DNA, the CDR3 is TGTGCCAGCAGTGCCCCGGGGGCCCCCTACAATGAGCAGTTCTTC. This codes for CASSAPGAPYNEQFF.

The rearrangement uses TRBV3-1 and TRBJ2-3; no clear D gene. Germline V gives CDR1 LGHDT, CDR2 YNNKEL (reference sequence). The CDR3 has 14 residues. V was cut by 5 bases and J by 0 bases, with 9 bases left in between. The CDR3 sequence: CASSETQSTDTQYF. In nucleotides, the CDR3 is TGTGCCAGCAGCGAAACCCAGAGCACAGATACGCAGTATTTT.

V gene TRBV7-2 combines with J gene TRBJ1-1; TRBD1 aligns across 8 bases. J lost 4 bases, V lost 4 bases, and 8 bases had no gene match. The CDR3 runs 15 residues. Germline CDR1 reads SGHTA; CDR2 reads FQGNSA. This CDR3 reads CASSWATGVGTEAFF. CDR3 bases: TGTGCCAGCAGCTGGGCGACAGGGGTAGGCACTGAAGCTTTCTTT.

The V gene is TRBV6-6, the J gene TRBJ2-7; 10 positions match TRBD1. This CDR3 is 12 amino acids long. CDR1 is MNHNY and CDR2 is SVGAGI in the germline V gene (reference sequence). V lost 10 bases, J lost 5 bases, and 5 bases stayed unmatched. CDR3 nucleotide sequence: TGTGCCACCCGGGACAGGGGACACGAGCAGTACTTC. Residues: CATRDRGHEQYF.

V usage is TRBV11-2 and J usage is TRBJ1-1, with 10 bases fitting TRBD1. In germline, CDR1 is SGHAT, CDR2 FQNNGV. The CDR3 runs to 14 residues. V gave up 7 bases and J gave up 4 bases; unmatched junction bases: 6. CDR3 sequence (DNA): TGTGCCAGCATCTGGACAGGGGGGGCCACTGAAGCTTTCTTT. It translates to CASIWTGGATEAFF.

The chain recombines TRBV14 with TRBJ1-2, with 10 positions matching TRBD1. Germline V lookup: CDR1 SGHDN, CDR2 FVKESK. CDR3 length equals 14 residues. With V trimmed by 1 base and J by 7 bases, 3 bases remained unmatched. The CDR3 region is CASSQGQGAVGYTF. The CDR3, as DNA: TGTGCCAGCAGCCAAGGACAGGGGGCGGTTGGCTACACCTTC.

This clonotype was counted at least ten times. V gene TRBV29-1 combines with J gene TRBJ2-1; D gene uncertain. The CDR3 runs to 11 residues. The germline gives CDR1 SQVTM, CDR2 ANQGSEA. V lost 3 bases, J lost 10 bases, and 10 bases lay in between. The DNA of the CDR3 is TGCAGCGTTGATGTCGCCTCAGAGCAGTTCTTC. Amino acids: CSVDVASEQFF.

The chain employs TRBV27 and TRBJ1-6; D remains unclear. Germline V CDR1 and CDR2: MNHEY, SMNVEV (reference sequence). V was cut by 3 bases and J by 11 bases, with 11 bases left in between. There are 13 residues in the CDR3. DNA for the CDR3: TGTGCCAGCAGTTTGAGTGAAGAGGCACCCCTCCACTTT. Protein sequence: CASSLSEEAPLHF.

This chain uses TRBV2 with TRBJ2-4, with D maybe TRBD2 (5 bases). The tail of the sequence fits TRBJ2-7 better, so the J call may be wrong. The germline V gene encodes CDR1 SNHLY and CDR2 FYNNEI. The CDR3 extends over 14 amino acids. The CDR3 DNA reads TGTGCCGTCCTCTCAGAGGAGGTACCGTACGAGCAGTACTTC. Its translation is CAVLSEEVPYEQYF.

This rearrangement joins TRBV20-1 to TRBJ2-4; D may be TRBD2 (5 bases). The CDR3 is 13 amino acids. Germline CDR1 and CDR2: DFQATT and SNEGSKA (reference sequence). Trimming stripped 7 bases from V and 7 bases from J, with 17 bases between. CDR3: CSVPSPRGNIQYF. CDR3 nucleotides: TGCAGTGTACCCTCGCCGAGAGGGAACATTCAGTACTTC.

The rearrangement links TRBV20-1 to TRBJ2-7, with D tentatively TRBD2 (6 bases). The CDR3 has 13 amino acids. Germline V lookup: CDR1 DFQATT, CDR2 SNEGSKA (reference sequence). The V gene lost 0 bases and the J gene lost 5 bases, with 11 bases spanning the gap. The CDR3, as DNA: TGCAGTGCTAGAGATCTATGGGGGGACGAGCAGTACTTC. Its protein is CSARDLWGDEQYF.

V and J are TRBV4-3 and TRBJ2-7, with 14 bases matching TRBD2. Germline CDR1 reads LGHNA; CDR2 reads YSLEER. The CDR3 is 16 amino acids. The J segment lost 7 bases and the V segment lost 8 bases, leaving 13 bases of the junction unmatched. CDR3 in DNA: TGCGCCAGCCTAGGGACTAGCGGGAGCCACGGGAATGAGCAGTACTTC. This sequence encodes CASLGTSGSHGNEQYF.

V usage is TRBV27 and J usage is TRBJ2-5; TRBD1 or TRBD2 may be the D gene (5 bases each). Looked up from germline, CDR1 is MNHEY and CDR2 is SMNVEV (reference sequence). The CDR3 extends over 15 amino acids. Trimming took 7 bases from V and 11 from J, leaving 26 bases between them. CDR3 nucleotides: TGTGCCAGCACCCGGGACCCCGAGTCCTACAATGAGCAGTACTTC. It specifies CASTRDPESYNEQYF.

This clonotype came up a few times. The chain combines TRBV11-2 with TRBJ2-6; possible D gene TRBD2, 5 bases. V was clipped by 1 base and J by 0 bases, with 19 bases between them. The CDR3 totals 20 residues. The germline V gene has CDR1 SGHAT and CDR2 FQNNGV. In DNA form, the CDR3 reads TGTGCCAGCAGCTTAGTTGGTCCGGGGAGAGGGATCTCTGGGGCCAACGTCCTGACTTTC. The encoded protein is CASSLVGPGRGISGANVLTF.

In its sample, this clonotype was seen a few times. CDR3 DNA sequence: TGCGCCAGCAGCCAAGCACAGGGCCTCCAAGAGACCCAGTACTTC. Its translation is CASSQAQGLQETQYF. This rearrangement joins TRBV4-3 to TRBJ2-5; maybe TRBD1 (6 bases). Germline V lookup: CDR1 LGHNA, CDR2 YSLEER. V lost 1 base and J lost 1, with 10 bases in between. The CDR3 length is 15 residues.

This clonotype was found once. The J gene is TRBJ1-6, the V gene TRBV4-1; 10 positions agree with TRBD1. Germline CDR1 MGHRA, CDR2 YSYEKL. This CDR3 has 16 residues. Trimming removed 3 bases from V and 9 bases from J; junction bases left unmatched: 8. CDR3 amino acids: CASSQETGTGVSPLHF. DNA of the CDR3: TGCGCCAGCAGCCAGGAAACGGGGACAGGGGTTTCACCCCTCCACTTT.

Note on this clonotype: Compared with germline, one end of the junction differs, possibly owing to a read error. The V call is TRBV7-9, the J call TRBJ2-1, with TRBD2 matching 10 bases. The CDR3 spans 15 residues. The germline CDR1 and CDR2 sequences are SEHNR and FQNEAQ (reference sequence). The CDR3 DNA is TGTGCCAGCATCTTAGCGGGGGGAAACTACAATGAGCAGTTCTTC. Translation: CASILAGGNYNEQFF.

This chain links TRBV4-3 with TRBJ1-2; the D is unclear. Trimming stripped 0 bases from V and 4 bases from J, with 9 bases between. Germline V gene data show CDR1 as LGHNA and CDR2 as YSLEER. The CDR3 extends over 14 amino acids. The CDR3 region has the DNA TGCGCCAGCAGCCAAGATGTGGCAGTCTATGGCTACACCTTC. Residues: CASSQDVAVYGYTF.

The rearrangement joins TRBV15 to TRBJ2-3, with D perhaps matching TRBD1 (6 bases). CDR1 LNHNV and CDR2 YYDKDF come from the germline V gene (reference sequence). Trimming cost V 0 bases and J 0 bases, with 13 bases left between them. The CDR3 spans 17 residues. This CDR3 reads CATSRDPRGSSTDTQYF. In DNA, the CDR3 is TGTGCCACCAGCAGAGATCCCAGGGGATCCAGCACAGATACGCAGTATTTT.

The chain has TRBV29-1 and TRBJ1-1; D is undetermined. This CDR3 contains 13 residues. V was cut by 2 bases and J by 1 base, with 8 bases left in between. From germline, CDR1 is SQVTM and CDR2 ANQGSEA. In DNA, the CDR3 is TGCAGCGTTGAAAGACACCCGAACACTGAAGCTTTCTTT. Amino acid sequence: CSVERHPNTEAFF.